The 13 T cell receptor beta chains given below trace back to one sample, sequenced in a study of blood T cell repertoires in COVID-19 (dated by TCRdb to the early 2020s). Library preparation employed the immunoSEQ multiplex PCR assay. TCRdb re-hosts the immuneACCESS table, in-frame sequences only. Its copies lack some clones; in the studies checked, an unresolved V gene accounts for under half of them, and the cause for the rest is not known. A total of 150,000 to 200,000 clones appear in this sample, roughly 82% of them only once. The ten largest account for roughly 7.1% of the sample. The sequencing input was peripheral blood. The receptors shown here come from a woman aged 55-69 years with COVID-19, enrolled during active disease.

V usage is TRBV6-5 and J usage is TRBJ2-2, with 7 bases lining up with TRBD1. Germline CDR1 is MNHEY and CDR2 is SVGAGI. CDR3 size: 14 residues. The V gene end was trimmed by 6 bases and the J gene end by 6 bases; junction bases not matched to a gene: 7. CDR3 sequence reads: CASRGTVSAGELFF. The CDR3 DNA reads TGTGCCAGCAGGGGGACAGTTTCCGCCGGGGAGCTGTTTTTT.

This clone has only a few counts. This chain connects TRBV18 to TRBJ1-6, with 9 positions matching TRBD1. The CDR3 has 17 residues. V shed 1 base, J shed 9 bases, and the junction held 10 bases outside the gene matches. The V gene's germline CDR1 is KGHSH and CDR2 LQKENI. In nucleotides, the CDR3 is TGTGCCAGCTCACCACTCGCCTTCGGGACAGGGAGTTCACCCCTCCACTTT. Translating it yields CASSPLAFGTGSSPLHF.

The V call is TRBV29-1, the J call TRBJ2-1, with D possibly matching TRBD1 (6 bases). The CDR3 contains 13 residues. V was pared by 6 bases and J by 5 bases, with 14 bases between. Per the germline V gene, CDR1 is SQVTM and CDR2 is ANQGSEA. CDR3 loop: CSVARGGDNEQFF. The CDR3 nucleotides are TGCAGCGTGGCCAGGGGTGGGGACAATGAGCAGTTCTTC.

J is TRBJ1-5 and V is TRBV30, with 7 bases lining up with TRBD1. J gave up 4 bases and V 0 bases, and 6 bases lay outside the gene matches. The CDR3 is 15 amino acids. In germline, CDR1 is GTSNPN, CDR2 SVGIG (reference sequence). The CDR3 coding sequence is TGTGCCTGGAGTGTCCCCGGGACAGCTAATCAGCCCCAGCATTTT. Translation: CAWSVPGTANQPQHF.

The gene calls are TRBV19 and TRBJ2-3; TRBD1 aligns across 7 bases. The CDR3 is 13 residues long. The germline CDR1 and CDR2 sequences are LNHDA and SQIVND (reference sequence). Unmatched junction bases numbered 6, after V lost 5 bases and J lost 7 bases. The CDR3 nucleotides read TGTGCCAGTAGTCCCGGGACAGCAAATACGCAGTATTTT. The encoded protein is CASSPGTANTQYF.

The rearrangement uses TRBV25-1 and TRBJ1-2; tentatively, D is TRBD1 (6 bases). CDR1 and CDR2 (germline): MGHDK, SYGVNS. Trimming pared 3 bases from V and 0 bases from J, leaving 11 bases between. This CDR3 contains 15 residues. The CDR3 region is CASSEWTVSNYGYTF. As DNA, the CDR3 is TGTGCCAGCAGTGAGTGGACAGTTTCTAACTATGGCTACACCTTC.

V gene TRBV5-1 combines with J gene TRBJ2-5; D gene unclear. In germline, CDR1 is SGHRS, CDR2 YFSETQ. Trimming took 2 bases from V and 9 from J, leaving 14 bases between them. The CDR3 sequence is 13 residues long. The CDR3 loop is CASSFSDPAAQYF. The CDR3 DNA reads TGCGCCAGCAGCTTCTCGGATCCTGCGGCCCAGTACTTC.

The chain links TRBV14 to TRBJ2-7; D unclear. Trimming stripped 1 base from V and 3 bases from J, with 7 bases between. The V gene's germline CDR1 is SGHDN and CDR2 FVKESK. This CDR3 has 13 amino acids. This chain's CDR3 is CASSQVISYEQYF. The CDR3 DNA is TGTGCCAGCAGCCAAGTGATCAGCTACGAGCAGTACTTC.

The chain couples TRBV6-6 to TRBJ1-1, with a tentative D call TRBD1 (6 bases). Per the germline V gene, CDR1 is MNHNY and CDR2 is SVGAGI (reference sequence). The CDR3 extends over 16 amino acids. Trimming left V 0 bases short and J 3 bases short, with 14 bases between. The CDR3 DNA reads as TGTGCCAGCAGTTACTCGAAGGCCAAGGGGGACACTGAAGCTTTCTTT. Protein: CASSYSKAKGDTEAFF.

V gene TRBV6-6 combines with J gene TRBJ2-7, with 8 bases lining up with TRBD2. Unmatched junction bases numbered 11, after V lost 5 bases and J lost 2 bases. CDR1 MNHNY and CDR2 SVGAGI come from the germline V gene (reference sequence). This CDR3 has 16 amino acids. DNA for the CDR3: TGTGCCAGCAGTCGAGGGACCGGTAGCGGGACCTACGAGCAGTACGTC. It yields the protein CASSRGTGSGTYEQYV.

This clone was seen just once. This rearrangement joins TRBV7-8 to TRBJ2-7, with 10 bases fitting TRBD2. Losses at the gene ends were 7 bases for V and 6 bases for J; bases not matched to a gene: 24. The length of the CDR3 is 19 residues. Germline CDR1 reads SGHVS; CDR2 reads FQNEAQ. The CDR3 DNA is TGTGCCAGCACACACCAACCACGAGCGGGAGGGCCTTCGGCGTTCGAGCAGTACTTC. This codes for CASTHQPRAGGPSAFEQYF.

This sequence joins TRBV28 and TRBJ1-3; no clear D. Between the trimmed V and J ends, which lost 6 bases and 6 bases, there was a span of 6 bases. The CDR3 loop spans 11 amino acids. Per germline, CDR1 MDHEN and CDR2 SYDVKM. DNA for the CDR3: TGTGCCAGCAGCGGAGAAAACACCATATATTTT. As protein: CASSGENTIYF.

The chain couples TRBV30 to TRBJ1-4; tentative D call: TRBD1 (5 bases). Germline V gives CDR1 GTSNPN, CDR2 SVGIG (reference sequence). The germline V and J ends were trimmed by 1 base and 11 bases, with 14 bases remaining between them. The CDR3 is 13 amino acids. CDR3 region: CAWSGSQGGKLFF. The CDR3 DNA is TGTGCCTGGAGTGGGAGTCAGGGAGGGAAACTGTTTTTT.